The 30 T cell receptor beta chains reported below all come from one sample, sequenced in a study of cytomegalovirus exposure and HLA in healthy donors. The study ran its PCR with 60 Vbeta and 13 Jbeta primers. Here immunoSEQ multiplex PCR was the method, and the copy in TCRdb shows in-frame clones only, minus some. The repertoire includes 150,000 to 170,000 clones, roughly 74% of them detected once, and approximately 2.8% sits in the top ten. Source material: PBMCs. The receptors shown here come from a man younger than 35 in good health and CMV-seronegative.

The CDR3: CASSRDRAGTQYF. The CDR3 DNA sequence: TGCGCCAGCAGCAGGGACAGGGCGGGGACCCAGTACTTC. This rearrangement joins TRBV4-1 to TRBJ2-5; 9 bases fit TRBD1. This CDR3 contains 13 residues. The germline V gene encodes CDR1 MGHRA and CDR2 YSYEKL. With 5 bases clipped from V and 7 bases from J, the junction kept 5 bases outside the gene matches.

CDR3 DNA: TGTGCCAGTAGTTGGGACAGTCTGGCTAGCAATCAGCCCCAGCATTTT. Its protein is CASSWDSLASNQPQHF. The genes are TRBV19 and TRBJ1-5; 7 bases fit TRBD1. From germline, CDR1 is LNHDA and CDR2 SQIVND (reference sequence). J lost 0 bases, V lost 5 bases, and 7 bases had no gene match. The CDR3 loop spans 16 amino acids.

This clone showed up just a few times. The chain uses TRBV6-1 and TRBJ2-7, with D perhaps TRBD1 (6 bases). Deletions cut 10 bases from V and 2 bases from J, with 15 bases between. This CDR3 comprises 13 residues. Germline CDR1 is MNHNS and CDR2 is SASEGT. CDR3: CATSTGSTYEQYV. CDR3 DNA: TGTGCCACCTCGACAGGAAGTACCTACGAGCAGTACGTC.

V usage is TRBV6-6 and J usage is TRBJ1-4, with no clear D. Germline values: CDR1 MNHNY, CDR2 SVGAGI (reference sequence). CDR3 length: 14 residues. V was trimmed by 6 bases and J by 3 bases, leaving 11 bases between them. The CDR3 nucleotides are TGTGCCAGCAGCCGCACTAGCTCTAATGAAAAACTGTTTTTT. It is translated as CASSRTSSNEKLFF.

A remark on this clone: At one of its ends the junction is not consistent with the germline gene, which may arise from a read error. The chain employs TRBV27 and TRBJ2-6, with 12 bases identical to TRBD1. The CDR3 totals 19 residues. Germline CDR1 and CDR2: MNHEY and SMNVEV (reference sequence). This CDR3 reads CASSFRGGQGASGANGLTF. DNA of the CDR3: TGTGCCAGCAGTTTTCGAGGGGGACAGGGGGCTTCTGGGGCCAACGGCCTGACTTTC.

Concerning this clone itself: Other DNA variants within this sample encode the same CDR3. This sequence joins TRBV9 and TRBJ2-1; TRBD1 matches 9 bases. The germline CDR1 and CDR2 sequences are SGDLS and YYNGEE. The CDR3 has 15 amino acids. J was trimmed by 2 bases and V by 3 bases; bases with no gene match: 3. The CDR3 DNA is TGTGCCAGCAGCGGGGGGACAGGGCCCTACAATGAGCAGTTCTTC. Translating it yields CASSGGTGPYNEQFF.

The V and J genes are TRBV5-4 and TRBJ1-1, with TRBD1 matching over 7 bases. The J segment lost 1 base and the V segment lost 0 bases, leaving 3 bases of the junction unmatched. The germline V gene has CDR1 SGHNT and CDR2 YYREEE (reference sequence). The CDR3 runs 15 residues. The CDR3 here is CASSLVRTGNTEAFF. CDR3 coding DNA: TGTGCCAGCAGCTTGGTTCGGACAGGGAACACTGAAGCTTTCTTT.

The chain has TRBV19 and TRBJ2-2; D is possibly TRBD1 (7 bases). The V and J ends lost 6 bases and 0 bases respectively, with 17 bases between them. The CDR3 runs to 17 residues. Germline V gives CDR1 LNHDA, CDR2 SQIVND (reference sequence). In DNA form, the CDR3 reads TGTGCCAGTAGATGGCCAGGGGGGACGGCGAACACCGGGGAGCTGTTTTTT. Translated, it gives CASRWPGGTANTGELFF.

The chain employs TRBV2 and TRBJ1-1; 7 bases are shared with TRBD1. Germline CDR1 and CDR2: SNHLY and FYNNEI. J lost 10 bases, V lost 3 bases, and 5 bases had no gene match. The CDR3 is made up of 12 amino acids. CDR3 protein: CASSDQGQIAFF. The CDR3 nucleotides read TGTGCCAGCAGTGACCAGGGACAGATAGCTTTCTTT.

The chain is built from TRBV27 and TRBJ2-2; D possibly corresponds to TRBD2 (5 bases). The CDR3 length is 15 residues. Germline V gives CDR1 MNHEY, CDR2 SMNVEV (reference sequence). V lost 3 bases, J lost 5 bases, and 13 bases lay in between. CDR3 in amino acids: CASSFFLGGTGELFF. CDR3 in DNA: TGTGCCAGCAGTTTTTTTTTAGGAGGTACCGGGGAGCTGTTTTTT.

This chain uses TRBV5-4 with TRBJ2-5; D is perhaps TRBD1 (6 bases). Trimming cost V 4 bases and J 4 bases, with 14 bases left between them. Germline V gene lookup returns CDR1 SGHNT and CDR2 YYREEE (reference sequence). The CDR3 has 14 residues. The CDR3, as DNA: TGTGCCAGCAGCCCCACACTGGGGGCAGAGACCCAGTACTTC. Encoded protein: CASSPTLGAETQYF. Full variable domain (remainder filled in from reference TRBV5-4 and TRBJ2-5): ETGVTQSPTHLIKTRGQQVTLRCSSQSGHNTVSWYQQALGQGPQFIFQYYREEENGRGNFPPRFSGLQFPNYSSELNVNALELDDSALYLCASSPTLGAETQYFGPGTRLLVL.

The chain links TRBV15 to TRBJ2-5; possibly TRBD2 for D (5 bases). Trimming took off 0 bases at V and 6 bases at J, with 11 bases between the two ends. Germline-derived CDR1 and CDR2 are LNHNV and YYDKDF (reference sequence). The CDR3 sequence is 14 residues long. The CDR3 sequence: CATSRDPSGKTQYF. The CDR3 bases are TGTGCCACCAGCAGAGATCCTTCGGGGAAGACCCAGTACTTC.

V is TRBV28 and J is TRBJ1-2; TRBD1 is a possible D gene (5 bases). V was shortened by 2 bases and J by 5 bases, with 12 bases between the two germline ends. This CDR3 spans 14 amino acids. CDR1 and CDR2 (germline): MDHEN, SYDVKM. The CDR3 DNA is TGTGCCAGCAGTTTAACGGCAGGGTCTTATGGCTACACCTTC. As protein: CASSLTAGSYGYTF.

The V gene is TRBV29-1, the J gene TRBJ1-1; D not certain. V shed 4 bases and J shed 0 bases, with 9 bases lying between them. The germline CDR1 and CDR2 sequences are SQVTM and ANQGSEA. The CDR3 has 13 amino acids. The CDR3: CSVGGIMNTEAFF. CDR3 sequence (DNA): TGCAGCGTTGGCGGGATAATGAACACTGAAGCTTTCTTT. The complete variable domain, with remaining parts taken from reference TRBV29-1 and TRBJ1-1, reads SAVISQKPSRDICQRGTSLTIQCQVDSQVTMMFWYRQQPGQSLTLIATANQGSEATYESGFVIDKFPISRPNLTFSTLTVSNMSPEDSSIYLCSVGGIMNTEAFFGQGTRLTVV.

The gene calls are TRBV5-1 and TRBJ1-2; a possible D gene is TRBD1 (6 bases). The V and J ends lost 2 bases and 4 bases respectively, with 18 bases between them. This CDR3 spans 16 amino acids. Germline CDR1 reads SGHRS; CDR2 reads YFSETQ. The CDR3 sequence: CASSFRQGNAGYGYTF. In DNA, the CDR3 is TGCGCCAGCAGCTTCCGCCAGGGGAATGCAGGCTATGGCTACACCTTC.

The CDR3 sequence is CASSPGGRLYEQYF. As DNA, the CDR3 is TGTGCCAGCAGCCCCGGGGGGCGTCTCTACGAGCAGTACTTC. This chain joins TRBV9 and TRBJ2-5, with D possibly matching TRBD2 (7 bases). The closer fit of TRBJ2-7 to the DNA end suggests the J call may be wrong. Germline V gene sequence: CDR1 SGDLS, CDR2 YYNGEE. This CDR3 has 14 residues.

This clone has a handful of counts. The chain links TRBV6-1 to TRBJ2-3; TRBD2 might be the D (6 bases). V was clipped by 6 bases and J by 2 bases, with 12 bases between them. The CDR3 length is 14 residues. The germline V gene has CDR1 MNHNS and CDR2 SASEGT. The CDR3 nucleotides are TGTGCCAGCAGGGAGGGGAAAGACACAGATACGCAGTATTTT. This encodes CASREGKDTDTQYF.

The CDR3 DNA sequence: TGTGCCAGCAGTCCTGGGGACCTGGGGGGTCAGCCCCAGCATTTT. Encoded protein: CASSPGDLGGQPQHF. V gene TRBV27 combines with J gene TRBJ1-5; D may be TRBD1 (5 bases). The V end lost 5 bases, the J end lost 6 bases, and 17 bases lay between the germline ends. This CDR3 has 15 residues. The germline gives CDR1 MNHEY, CDR2 SMNVEV (reference sequence).

V is TRBV7-2 and J is TRBJ1-3; the D gene is possibly TRBD1 (5 bases). This CDR3 region has 15 residues. Per germline, CDR1 SGHTA and CDR2 FQGNSA. With 6 bases removed from V and 4 bases from J, the gap between germline ends came to 16 bases. CDR3 in DNA: TGTGCCAGCAGTTCTTCTGGCGGGGACGGAAACACCATATATTTT. Protein: CASSSSGGDGNTIYF.

This clone was seen once. The CDR3 bases are TGTGCCACCAGCAGAGATCCGGCAGGATGGAACGAGCAGTACGTC. Its translation: CATSRDPAGWNEQYV. The chain is built from TRBV15 and TRBJ2-7; D remains ambiguous. The CDR3 covers 15 residues. Germline V gives CDR1 LNHNV, CDR2 YYDKDF (reference sequence). Trimming shortened V by 0 bases and J by 5 bases, and 14 bases separated the two germline ends.

The rearrangement joins TRBV18 to TRBJ1-2; 8 bases fit TRBD1. The CDR3 covers 15 residues. Germline lookup yields CDR1 KGHSH and CDR2 LQKENI. Germline trimming cut 3 bases from V and 3 bases from J; bases unmatched to any gene: 6. CDR3 loop: CASSPLTGVDYGYTF. Written as DNA, the CDR3 is TGTGCCAGCTCACCCTTGACAGGGGTCGACTATGGCTACACCTTC. The full variable domain, completed using reference TRBV18 and TRBJ1-2, is NAGVMQNPRHLVRRRGQEARLRCSPMKGHSHVYWYRQLPEEGLKFMVYLQKENIIDESGMPKERFSAEFPKEGPSILRIQQVVRGDSAAYFCASSPLTGVDYGYTFGSGTRLTVV.

This chain uses TRBV5-1 with TRBJ1-1; weak D call: TRBD1 (5 bases). Trimming shortened V by 0 bases and J by 11 bases, and 20 bases separated the two germline ends. The CDR3 sequence is 15 residues long. Germline V gene data show CDR1 as SGHRS and CDR2 as YFSETQ. Here the CDR3 reads CASSLVIQGGAEAFF. The CDR3 DNA is TGCGCCAGCAGCTTGGTGATTCAGGGTGGGGCCGAGGCTTTCTTT.

V gene TRBV6-5 combines with J gene TRBJ2-7; D is possibly TRBD2 (5 bases). Germline CDR1 and CDR2: MNHEY and SVGAGI. Between the trimmed V and J ends, which lost 6 bases and 3 bases, there was a span of 18 bases. The CDR3 runs 15 residues. This CDR3 is CASRPPPGLLYEQYV. DNA of the CDR3: TGTGCCAGCAGGCCCCCCCCCGGACTGCTCTACGAGCAGTACGTC.

V is TRBV7-2 and J is TRBJ1-2, with a possible D match to TRBD1 (6 bases). Looked up from germline, CDR1 is SGHTA and CDR2 is FQGNSA. This CDR3 region has 13 residues. Trimming took off 4 bases at V and 8 bases at J, with 14 bases between the two ends. This chain's CDR3 is CASSSPAGDGYTF. In DNA, the CDR3 is TGTGCCAGCAGCTCCCCGGCAGGGGACGGCTACACCTTC.

A single count supports this clone. This chain joins TRBV27 and TRBJ2-5; D possibly corresponds to TRBD2 (5 bases). The CDR3 is 13 amino acids. The germline V and J ends were trimmed by 2 bases and 7 bases, with 11 bases remaining between them. Germline V gives CDR1 MNHEY, CDR2 SMNVEV (reference sequence). The CDR3 bases are TGTGCCAGCAGTTTAGTACCCCGGGGGACCCAGTACTTC. Protein: CASSLVPRGTQYF.

Only one count was recorded for this clone. The chain is built from TRBV28 and TRBJ2-7, with 10 bases lining up with TRBD1. J was trimmed by 0 bases and V by 6 bases; bases with no gene match: 2. In germline, CDR1 is MDHEN, CDR2 SYDVKM. This CDR3 contains 14 residues. The CDR3 DNA reads TGTGCCAGCAGCCGACAGGGGGCCTCCTACGAGCAGTACGTC. Its translation is CASSRQGASYEQYV.

The V call is TRBV10-3, the J call TRBJ2-6; perhaps TRBD2 as D (6 bases). The germline V and J ends were trimmed by 2 bases and 0 bases, with 20 bases remaining between them. Per germline, CDR1 ENHRY and CDR2 SYGVKD. This CDR3 has 20 residues. CDR3 DNA sequence: TGTGCCATCAGTGAGGCAGGCGCGGGATCGCTGGGCTCTGGGGCCAACGTCCTGACTTTC. Protein sequence: CAISEAGAGSLGSGANVLTF.

About this clone: Other DNA sequences in this sample translate to the same CDR3. The rearrangement uses TRBV4-3 and TRBJ1-5; no definite D call. Germline V gene data show CDR1 as LGHNA and CDR2 as YSLEER. Trimming left V 5 bases short and J 4 bases short, with 9 bases between. The CDR3 length is 13 residues. DNA of the CDR3: TGCGCCAGCAGCTTGAGAGAAAATCAGCCCCAGCATTTT. This encodes CASSLRENQPQHF.

The gene calls are TRBV4-3 and TRBJ1-5; 8 nucleotides match TRBD1. This CDR3 is built from 15 residues. Trimming cost V 0 bases and J 8 bases; bases outside gene matches: 6. Germline V gene data show CDR1 as LGHNA and CDR2 as YSLEER. CDR3 sequence (DNA): TGCGCCAGCAGCCAAGATGGGACAGGCAAAAAGCCCCAGCATTTT. Encoded protein: CASSQDGTGKKPQHF.

V is TRBV11-2 and J is TRBJ2-2; 8 nucleotides line up with TRBD1. The germline gives CDR1 SGHAT, CDR2 FQNNGV. The J segment lost 1 base and the V segment lost 5 bases, leaving 6 bases of the junction unmatched. The CDR3 spans 16 residues. CDR3 loop: CASSLGQGMNTGELFF. CDR3 nucleotide sequence: TGTGCCAGCAGCCTCGGACAGGGAATGAACACCGGGGAGCTGTTTTTT.